Each of the 6 T cell receptor beta chains below was sequenced from the same sample in a study of blood T cell repertoires in COVID-19. Only in-frame clones appear in the TCRdb table, and some are missing; sequencing was by immunoSEQ multiplex PCR. The sample has about 480,000 clones, roughly 90% seen once. The sequenced sample was PBMCs or T cells enriched from blood (not recorded which). The receptors originated from a woman in her thirties or forties who had recovered from COVID-19.

The CDR3 DNA sequence: TGTGCCAGCACCAGGGCGACCGGGGAGCTGTTTTTT. Its protein product is CASTRATGELFF. V usage is TRBV12-3 or TRBV12-4 and J usage is TRBJ2-2, with a weak D call TRBD1 (5 bases). CDR3 length: 12 amino acids. Deletions cut 7 bases from V and 5 bases from J, with 8 bases between.

V usage is TRBV27 and J usage is TRBJ2-7, with D possibly matching TRBD2 (6 bases). V was clipped by 3 bases and J by 4 bases, with 13 bases between them. The CDR3 runs to 14 residues. Per germline, CDR1 MNHEY and CDR2 SMNVEV (reference sequence). The CDR3 DNA sequence: TGTGCCAGCAGTTTGGCGGGAACCCGGTACGAGCAGTACTTC. It yields the protein CASSLAGTRYEQYF.

The J gene is TRBJ2-6, the V gene TRBV30; the D gene is possibly TRBD1 (5 bases). The V and J ends lost 5 bases and 4 bases respectively, with 12 bases between them. Germline assignment: CDR1 GTSNPN and CDR2 SVGIG (reference sequence). The CDR3 sequence is 14 residues long. This chain's CDR3 is CAWFSGFGANVLTF. CDR3 in DNA: TGTGCCTGGTTTTCAGGGTTCGGGGCCAACGTCCTGACTTTC. The whole variable domain, filled in from reference TRBV30 and TRBJ2-6, reads SQTIHQWPATLVQPVGSPLSLECTVEGTSNPNLYWYRQAAGRGLQLLFYSVGIGQISSEVPQNLSASRPQDRQFILSSKKLLLSDSGFYLCAWFSGFGANVLTFGAGSRLTVL.

The chain employs TRBV29-1 and TRBJ2-7; 8 bases align to TRBD2. Germline values: CDR1 SQVTM, CDR2 ANQGSEA. This CDR3 contains 12 residues. The junction had 7 bases not matched to a gene; V was cut back by 6 bases and J by 6 bases. The CDR3 DNA reads as TGCAGCGTCCGAGCGGGAGAAGCCGAGCAGTACTTC. This translates into CSVRAGEAEQYF.

There are a few counts of this clone. The V gene is TRBV12-5, the J gene TRBJ2-3; 11 bases fit TRBD2. Germline loops: CDR1 LGHNT, CDR2 FRNRAP. Losses at the gene ends were 7 bases for V and 5 bases for J; bases not matched to a gene: 8. This CDR3 contains 15 residues. The CDR3 DNA follows: TGTGCTAGTGACGCTCTAGCGGGAGGAAGAGATACGCAGTATTTT. As protein: CASDALAGGRDTQYF.

Concerning this clone itself: The same CDR3 also results from other DNA sequences found in this sample. V usage is TRBV15 and J usage is TRBJ2-7, with D possibly TRBD1 on 6 matching bases. V was pared by 0 bases and J by 3 bases, with 9 bases between. CDR1 LNHNV and CDR2 YYDKDF come from the germline V gene (reference sequence). The CDR3 runs to 14 residues. This chain's CDR3 is CATSRDRGGYEQYF. The DNA of the CDR3 is TGTGCCACCAGCAGAGATCGAGGGGGCTACGAGCAGTACTTC.